This T cell receptor beta chain was sequenced during a study of T cell responses to AZD1222 COVID-19 vaccine. Germline V gene sequence: CDR1 SEHNR, CDR2 FQNEAQ (reference sequence). Trimming stripped 5 bases from V and 0 bases from J, with 14 bases between. The CDR3 has 15 amino acids. The assay was immunoSEQ multiplex PCR, and TCRdb's table has in-frame clones only and misses some. Of roughly 150,000 clones in the sample, about nine tenths are singletons; the top ten hold approximately 3.6%. The receptor comes from an adult in good health. The source was peripheral blood, collected on day 0 of MenACWY control vaccination. The rearrangement uses TRBV7-9 and TRBJ2-7; D not resolved. The CDR3 DNA reads TGTGCCAGCAGCAGAGGTCCCCAAAGCTCCTACGAGCAGTACTTC. Translation: CASSRGPQSSYEQYF.